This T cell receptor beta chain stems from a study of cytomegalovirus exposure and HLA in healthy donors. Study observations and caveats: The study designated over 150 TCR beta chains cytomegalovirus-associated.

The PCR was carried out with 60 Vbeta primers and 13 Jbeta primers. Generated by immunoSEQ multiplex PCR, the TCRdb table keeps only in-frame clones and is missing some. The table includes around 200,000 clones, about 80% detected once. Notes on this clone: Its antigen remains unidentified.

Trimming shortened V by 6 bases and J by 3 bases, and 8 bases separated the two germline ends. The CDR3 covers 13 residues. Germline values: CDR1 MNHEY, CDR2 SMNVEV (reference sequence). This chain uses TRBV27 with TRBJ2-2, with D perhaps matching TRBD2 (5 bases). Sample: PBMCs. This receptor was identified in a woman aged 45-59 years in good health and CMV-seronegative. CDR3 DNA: TGTGCCAGCAGGAGGGATCACACCGGGGAGCTGTTTTTT. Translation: CASRRDHTGELFF.